This T cell receptor (beta chain) was profiled in a study of blood T cells in healthy people across ages. General study points: Naive CD4+ cell counts and diversity both ran higher in long-lived than in aged donors. Across samples, TCR beta diversity tracked strongly with naive T cell percentage.

This CDR3 is built from 13 residues. Primers used in a second PCR of roughly 6 to 11 cycles were a sample-barcoded 5' primer and a J-beta primer mix. Every cDNA was tagged by a template-switch adaptor with 12 random nucleotides. TCRdb fed the 5' RACE reads into MiXCR, producing one record per CDR3 protein. The sample includes 720,000 or so distinct CDR3 sequences, 40% to 45% of them seen just once. As concerns this clonotype: Its antigen is currently unknown.

The chain uses TRBV21-1 and TRBJ2-1. TRBV21-1 is termed a pseudogene. Material: blood. The clonotype originates from a man aged 80 or over in good health. The CDR3 loop is CASSKTPGNEQFF. The DNA of the CDR3 is TGTGCCAGCAGCAAAACCCCAGGCAATGAGCAGTTCTTC.